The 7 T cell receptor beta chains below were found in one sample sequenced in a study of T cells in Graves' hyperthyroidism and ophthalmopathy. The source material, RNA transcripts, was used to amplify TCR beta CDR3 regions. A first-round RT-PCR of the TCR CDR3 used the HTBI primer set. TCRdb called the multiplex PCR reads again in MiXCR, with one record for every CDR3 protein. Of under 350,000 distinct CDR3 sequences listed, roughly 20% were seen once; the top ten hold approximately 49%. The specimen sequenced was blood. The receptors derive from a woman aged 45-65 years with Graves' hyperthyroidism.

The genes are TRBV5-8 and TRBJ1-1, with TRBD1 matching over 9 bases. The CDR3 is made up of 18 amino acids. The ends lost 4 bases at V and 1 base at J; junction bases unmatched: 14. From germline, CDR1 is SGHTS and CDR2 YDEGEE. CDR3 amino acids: CASSATQQGAGRNTEAFF. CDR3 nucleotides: TGTGCCAGCAGCGCAACTCAACAGGGGGCAGGAAGGAACACTGAAGCTTTCTTT.

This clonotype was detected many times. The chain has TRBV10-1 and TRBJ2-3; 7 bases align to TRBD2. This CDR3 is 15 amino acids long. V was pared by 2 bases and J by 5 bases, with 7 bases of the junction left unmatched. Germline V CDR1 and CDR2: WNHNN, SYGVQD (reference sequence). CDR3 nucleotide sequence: TGCGCCAGCAGTGAGCGGGAGGAAGCACAAGATACGCAGTATTTT. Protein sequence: CASSEREEAQDTQYF.

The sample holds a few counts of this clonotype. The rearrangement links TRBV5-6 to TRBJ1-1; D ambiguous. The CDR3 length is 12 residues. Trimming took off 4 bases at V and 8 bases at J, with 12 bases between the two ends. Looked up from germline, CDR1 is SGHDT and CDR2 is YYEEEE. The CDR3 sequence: CASSITGIEAFF. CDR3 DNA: TGTGCCAGCAGCATTACCGGGATCGAAGCTTTCTTT.

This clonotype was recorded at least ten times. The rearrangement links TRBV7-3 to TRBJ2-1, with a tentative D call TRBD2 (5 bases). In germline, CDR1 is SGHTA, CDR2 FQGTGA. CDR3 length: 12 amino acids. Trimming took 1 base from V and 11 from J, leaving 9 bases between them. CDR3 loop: CASSLMSGKQFF. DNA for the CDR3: TGTGCCAGCAGCTTAATGTCCGGGAAGCAGTTCTTC.

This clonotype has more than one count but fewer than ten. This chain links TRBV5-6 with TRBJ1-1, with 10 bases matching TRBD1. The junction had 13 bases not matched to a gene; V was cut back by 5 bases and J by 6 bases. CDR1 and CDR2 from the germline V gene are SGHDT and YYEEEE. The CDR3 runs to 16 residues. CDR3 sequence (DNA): TGTGCCAGCAGATCCCGGGACAGGGGAAAAATGGCTGAAGCTTTCTTT. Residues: CASRSRDRGKMAEAFF.

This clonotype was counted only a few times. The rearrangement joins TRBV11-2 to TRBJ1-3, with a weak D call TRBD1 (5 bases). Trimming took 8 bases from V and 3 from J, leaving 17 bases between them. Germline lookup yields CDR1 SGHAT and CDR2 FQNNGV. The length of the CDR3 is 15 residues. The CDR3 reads CASSLHSGDGNTIYF. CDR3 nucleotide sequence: TGTGCCAGCTCACTCCACTCGGGGGATGGAAACACCATATATTTT. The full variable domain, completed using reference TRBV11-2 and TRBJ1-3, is EAGVAQSPRYKIIEKRQSVAFWCNPISGHATLYWYQQILGQGPKLLIQFQNNGVVDDSQLPKDRFSAERLKGVDSTLKIQPAKLEDSAVYLCASSLHSGDGNTIYFGEGSWLTVV.

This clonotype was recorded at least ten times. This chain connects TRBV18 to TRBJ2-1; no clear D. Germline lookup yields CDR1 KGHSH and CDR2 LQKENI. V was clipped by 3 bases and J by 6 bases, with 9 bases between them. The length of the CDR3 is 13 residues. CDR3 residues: CASSPMLSNEQFF. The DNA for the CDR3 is TGTGCCAGCTCACCGATGTTAAGCAATGAGCAGTTCTTC.